The rows below give T cell receptor beta chains drawn from one sample of a study of T cell repertoires in cytomegalovirus infection. These TCRs are of unknown antigen specificity. MiXCR, applied by TCRdb to the reads, yields one record per CDR3 protein. The table has a few hundred thousand distinct CDR3 sequences, 40% seen once. The sequencing here drew on cultured PBMCs, taken from culture after CMV antigen stimulation. The receptor source for this set is a human donor in good health (CMV status not recorded). Some clones in this sample may be carry-over from other donors' samples. Both conserved end residues are part of each CDR3. The order of the fields is V gene, J gene, D gene, clone size, CDR3 DNA, CDR3 protein. D genes are given only for firm matches. Rows may omit the clone size; those that give it use once, few, many or a size class.

>TRBV28|TRBJ2-5|-|-
TGTGCCAGCTCCCCCGGCCGGGACGAGCGAGAGACCCAGTACTTC
CASSPGRDERETQYF
>TRBV4-1|TRBJ2-5|-|-
TGCGCCAGCAGCCAAGAAAACCCAGGGCGGTCGGAGACCCAGTACTTC
CASSQENPGRSETQYF
>TRBV7-2|TRBJ2-7|TRBD2|few
TGTGCCAGCAGCTTCAAGCCTAGCGGCCCCCCGGGGGCCTACGAGCAGTACTTC
CASSFKPSGPPGAYEQYF
>TRBV7-2|TRBJ2-5|TRBD2|many
TGTGCCAGCAGCGCAATGGGACTAGCGGGGGGTGCCCAAGAGACCCAGTACTTC
CASSAMGLAGGAQETQYF
>TRBV7-2|TRBJ1-1|-|-
TGTGCCAGCAGCTTGGTCAGACTGAACACTGAAGCTTTCTTT
CASSLVRLNTEAFF
>TRBV7-8|TRBJ2-2|TRBD1|few
TGTGCCAGCAGCCATCGACAGGGGGCTAGCGGGGAGCTGTTTTTT
CASSHRQGASGELFF
>TRBV7-2|TRBJ2-1|TRBD2|few
TGTGCCAGCAGCCCGAGAGCGGGGCGGTACAATGAGCAGTTCTTC
CASSPRAGRYNEQFF
>TRBV7-2|TRBJ1-1|-|few
TGTGCCAGCAGCTCCGTCCTGGCAGGGGTCACTGAAGCTTTCTTT
CASSSVLAGVTEAFF
>TRBV28|TRBJ2-3|-|few
TGTGCCAGCAGTAGCTCAGGGAACCCAGATACGCAGTATTTT
CASSSSGNPDTQYF
>TRBV30|TRBJ2-1|TRBD2|-
TGTGCCTCCTACTCCTCTAGCGGGAGCCATGAGCAGTTCTTC
CASYSSSGSHEQFF
>TRBV20-1|TRBJ2-3|TRBD2|-
TGCAGTGCTAGATACGGGGGGTTCACAGATACGCAGTATTTT
CSARYGGFTDTQYF
>TRBV19|TRBJ1-1|-|-
TGTGCCAGTAGTATCGGGCCCGCCAGCCTTAACACTGAAGCTTTCTTT
CASSIGPASLNTEAFF
>TRBV12-3/TRBV12-4|TRBJ2-7|-|-
TGTGCCAGCAGTTTAACGGCTTTTGAGCAGTACTTC
CASSLTAFEQYF
>TRBV7-6|TRBJ2-1|-|few
TGTGCCAGCAGCTTAGGGCTAGTTGCCTACAATGAGCAGTTCTTC
CASSLGLVAYNEQFF
>TRBV5-4|TRBJ1-2|-|-
TGTGCCAGCAGCCTGACGGGGGTCAGCTATGGCTACACCTTC
CASSLTGVSYGYTF